One sample yielded the 29 T cell receptor beta chains listed below, sequenced in a study of T cell responses to AZD1222 COVID-19 vaccine. This table comes from immunoSEQ multiplex PCR, and its TCRdb copy is limited to in-frame clones, with some not included. The sample shows approximately 110,000 clones, about nine tenths of them seen only once. The source material was peripheral blood, sampled on day 0 of AZD1222 vaccination. These receptors came from an adult in good health.

The chain joins TRBV10-3 to TRBJ1-1; D remains unclear. V lost 5 bases and J 6 bases, leaving 7 bases between the germline ends. CDR1 and CDR2 from the germline V gene are ENHRY and SYGVKD. The CDR3 sequence is 11 residues long. The CDR3 is CAISSGSEAFF. The CDR3 nucleotides read TGTGCCATCAGTTCGGGGTCTGAAGCTTTCTTT.

This chain connects TRBV27 to TRBJ1-1; 8 nucleotides agree with TRBD1. Per germline, CDR1 MNHEY and CDR2 SMNVEV (reference sequence). V was clipped by 6 bases and J by 3 bases; unmatched bases: 6. There are 14 residues in the CDR3. The CDR3 DNA follows: TGTGCCAGCAGAGGGGACAGGTTCGACACTGAAGCTTTCTTT. Amino acid sequence: CASRGDRFDTEAFF.

In this sample, this clone turned up once. The rearrangement joins TRBV10-3 to TRBJ1-5; perhaps TRBD1 as D (6 bases). V shed 8 bases and J shed 3 bases, with 11 bases lying between them. This CDR3 spans 13 amino acids. Germline V gene data show CDR1 as ENHRY and CDR2 as SYGVKD. The CDR3 nucleotides are TGTGCCATCGGAGGGGGGAACAATCAGCCCCAGCATTTT. Protein sequence: CAIGGGNNQPQHF.

This rearrangement joins TRBV28 to TRBJ1-4; D is ambiguous. Germline V CDR1 and CDR2: MDHEN, SYDVKM. Trimming removed 8 bases from V and 0 bases from J, with 13 bases in between. CDR3 size: 15 residues. CDR3 in DNA: TGTGCCAGCGGGCAGGTTCTTGCAACTAATGAAAAACTGTTTTTT. Protein product: CASGQVLATNEKLFF. Full variable domain (remainder filled in from reference TRBV28 and TRBJ1-4): DVKVTQSSRYLVKRTGEKVFLECVQDMDHENMFWYRQDPGLGLRLIYFSYDVKMKEKGDIPEGYSVSREKKERFSLILESASTNQTSMYLCASGQVLATNEKLFFGSGTQLSVL.

The chain combines TRBV5-6 with TRBJ1-6; possibly TRBD1 for D (5 bases). Germline CDR1 reads SGHDT; CDR2 reads YYEEEE. With 2 bases removed from V and 10 bases from J, the gap between germline ends came to 16 bases. This CDR3 has 15 amino acids. The CDR3 coding sequence is TGTGCCAGCAGCTTCGGGCAGGGTGGGGGATCACCCCTCCACTTT. It encodes CASSFGQGGGSPLHF. Supplemented by reference TRBV5-6 and TRBJ1-6, the full variable domain reads DAGVTQSPTHLIKTRGQQVTLRCSPKSGHDTVSWYQQALGQGPQFIFQYYEEEERQRGNFPDRFSGHQFPNYSSELNVNALLLGDSALYLCASSFGQGGGSPLHFGNGTRLTVT.

The chain recombines TRBV7-2 with TRBJ1-2; 9 nucleotides align to TRBD1. CDR1 and CDR2 from the germline V gene are SGHTA and FQGNSA. The CDR3 loop spans 15 amino acids. The ends lost 4 bases at V and 5 bases at J; junction bases unmatched: 8. DNA for the CDR3: TGTGCCAGCAGCTCGCGACAGGGGGGTTTATATGGCTACACCTTC. Translation gives CASSSRQGGLYGYTF.

The CDR3 is CASSGTGTAHEAFF. CDR3 bases: TGTGCCAGCAGCGGAACCGGGACCGCCCACGAAGCTTTCTTT. The V and J genes are TRBV9 and TRBJ1-1; D perhaps matches TRBD1 (5 bases). The V gene's germline CDR1 is SGDLS and CDR2 YYNGEE. The CDR3 is 14 residues long. Trimming pared 3 bases from V and 8 bases from J, leaving 17 bases between.

The chain links TRBV7-9 to TRBJ1-1; 7 bases match TRBD1. Germline V lookup: CDR1 SEHNR, CDR2 FQNEAQ (reference sequence). The CDR3 totals 18 residues. Trimming removed 1 base from V and 4 bases from J; junction bases left unmatched: 15. CDR3: CASSLGLGDSQGGTEAFF. The CDR3 region has the DNA TGTGCCAGCAGCTTAGGTCTAGGGGACAGCCAGGGGGGCACTGAAGCTTTCTTT.

The chain uses TRBV18 and TRBJ1-1; unclear D gene. The CDR3 consists of 13 residues. CDR1 and CDR2 (germline): KGHSH, LQKENI. Trimming pared 1 base from V and 5 bases from J, leaving 8 bases between. In DNA form, the CDR3 reads TGTGCCAGCTCACCACTGGGCGGGACTGAAGCTTTCTTT. This codes for CASSPLGGTEAFF.

The chain uses TRBV20-1 and TRBJ1-2, with TRBD1 as a possible D gene (6 bases). The ends were cut back, 3 bases at V and 4 bases at J, with 12 bases in the middle. Germline V CDR1 and CDR2: DFQATT, SNEGSKA (reference sequence). The CDR3 extends over 13 amino acids. The CDR3 here is CSASYRATYGYTF. The CDR3, as DNA: TGCAGTGCTAGTTACAGGGCGACCTATGGCTACACCTTC.

The chain joins TRBV6-4 to TRBJ2-1, with D unresolved. Trimming stripped 3 bases from V and 0 bases from J, with 9 bases between. The germline CDR1 and CDR2 sequences are MRHNA and SNTAGT. The CDR3 consists of 15 residues. The CDR3 here is CASSESEISYNEQFF. In DNA form, the CDR3 reads TGTGCCAGCAGTGAGTCAGAGATCTCCTACAATGAGCAGTTCTTC.

The V gene is TRBV5-6, the J gene TRBJ1-2; weak D call: TRBD1 (6 bases). CDR1 is SGHDT and CDR2 is YYEEEE in the germline V gene. This CDR3 has 16 amino acids. Between the trimmed V and J ends, which lost 3 bases and 1 base, there was a span of 16 bases. The CDR3 DNA reads TGTGCCAGCAGCTCCCGGACAGCGATGGGTAACTATGGCTACACCTTC. Translation gives CASSSRTAMGNYGYTF.

The chain uses TRBV2 and TRBJ1-4; tentatively, D is TRBD1 (6 bases). This CDR3 spans 15 amino acids. V was clipped by 0 bases and J by 8 bases, with 13 bases between them. CDR1 SNHLY and CDR2 FYNNEI come from the germline V gene. In DNA, the CDR3 is TGTGCCAGCAGTGAAGCGCGGCAGGGGAACGAAAAACTGTTTTTT. Translation: CASSEARQGNEKLFF.

This chain uses TRBV12-3 or TRBV12-4 with TRBJ1-2; D is uncertain. V was shortened by 4 bases and J by 6 bases, with 12 bases between the two germline ends. This CDR3 has 13 residues. The CDR3 here is CASSSGRIDGYTF. The CDR3 coding sequence is TGTGCCAGCAGTTCAGGACGGATCGATGGCTACACCTTC.

This clone was seen once. V usage is TRBV7-2 and J usage is TRBJ1-5; D gene ambiguous. The CDR3 is 13 residues long. V dropped 5 bases and J dropped 3 bases, with 8 bases sitting between them. Germline V gene data show CDR1 as SGHTA and CDR2 as FQGNSA. CDR3 sequence (DNA): TGTGCCAGCAGCCCCGGGAACAATCAGCCCCAGCATTTT. Protein product: CASSPGNNQPQHF.

The V and J genes are TRBV2 and TRBJ1-4, with 7 positions matching TRBD1. The germline V gene encodes CDR1 SNHLY and CDR2 FYNNEI. The V segment lost 6 bases and the J segment 5 bases; nucleotides outside the gene matches: 3. The CDR3 is 13 residues long. CDR3 sequence: CASRGTVNEKLFF. The CDR3 nucleotides are TGTGCCAGCAGGGGGACAGTGAATGAAAAACTGTTTTTT.

The chain is built from TRBV9 and TRBJ1-3; D gene uncertain. V was clipped by 4 bases and J by 0 bases, with 8 bases between them. The CDR3 spans 14 residues. The V gene's germline CDR1 is SGDLS and CDR2 YYNGEE. For the CDR3, the DNA is TGTGCCAGCAGCCCGGCTGTCTCTGGAAACACCATATATTTT. It yields the protein CASSPAVSGNTIYF.

This clone has just one count. This chain connects TRBV4-2 to TRBJ2-2, with D perhaps assigned TRBD1 or TRBD2 (5 bases each). Germline loops: CDR1 LGHNA, CDR2 YNFKEQ. This CDR3 has 16 amino acids. V was shortened by 1 base and J by 4 bases, with 13 bases between the two germline ends. CDR3 sequence (DNA): TGTGCCAGCAGCCAAGCACCCGGGGCGGTCACCGGGGAGCTGTTTTTT. It is translated as CASSQAPGAVTGELFF.

Comments on this clone: One end of the junction varies from germline; a read error may be responsible. The genes are TRBV2 and TRBJ2-2; D is ambiguous. Germline CDR1 SNHLY, CDR2 FYNNEI. The CDR3 totals 14 residues. The CDR3 nucleotides are TGTGCTAGCAAGGTTAGGGTCCAAAACGGGGAGCTGTTTTTT. This gives the protein CASKVRVQNGELFF. The variable domain in full, with the rest retrieved from reference TRBV2 and TRBJ2-2, is EPEVTQTPSHQVTQMGQEVILRCVPISNHLYFYWYRQILGQKVEFLVSFYNNEISEKSEIFDDQFSVERPDGSNFTLKIRSTKLEDSAMYFCASKVRVQNGELFFGEGSRLTVL.

The V and J genes are TRBV1 and TRBJ1-2; the DNA was not used to check the table's D call, TRBD1. TRBV1 is a recognized pseudogene. This CDR3 has 14 residues. This CDR3 reads CTSSEARGRIGYTF. Here the CDR3 DNA reads TGCACCAGCAGCGAGGCCAGGGGCAGGATCGGCTACACCTTC.

This sequence joins TRBV7-8 and TRBJ1-1, with 7 positions matching TRBD1. This CDR3 has 15 residues. Trimming took 6 bases from V and 1 from J; bases not matched to a gene: 8. Germline-derived CDR1 and CDR2 are SGHVS and FQNEAQ. The CDR3 loop is CASREQGMGNTEAFF. In DNA, the CDR3 is TGTGCCAGCAGAGAACAGGGGATGGGGAACACTGAAGCTTTCTTT.

CDR3 sequence: CAGRTSQGNGYTF. The DNA for the CDR3 is TGTGCCGGAAGGACCTCCCAAGGGAATGGCTACACCTTC. V gene TRBV7-2 combines with J gene TRBJ1-2; D not resolved. Germline CDR1 reads SGHTA; CDR2 reads FQGNSA. Trimming removed 11 bases at V and 6 bases at J, with 19 bases between. The CDR3 is made up of 13 amino acids.

The rearrangement links TRBV2 to TRBJ2-5; D might be TRBD2 (6 bases). CDR3 size: 14 residues. Per the germline V gene, CDR1 is SNHLY and CDR2 is FYNNEI. The V and J ends lost 2 bases and 4 bases respectively, with 11 bases between them. The CDR3 reads CASSESGGRETQYF. The DNA for the CDR3 is TGTGCCAGCAGTGAATCCGGAGGGCGAGAGACCCAGTACTTC.

This clone was recorded once. This rearrangement joins TRBV4-1 to TRBJ2-2, with TRBD2 matching over 10 bases. Germline V CDR1 and CDR2: MGHRA, YSYEKL. The CDR3 loop spans 20 amino acids. Trimming removed 0 bases from V and 3 bases from J; junction bases left unmatched: 13. CDR3: CASSQDVASGGRKDTGELFF. Here the CDR3 DNA reads TGCGCCAGCAGCCAAGACGTCGCTAGCGGGGGCCGAAAAGACACCGGGGAGCTGTTTTTT.

This clone has more than one count but fewer than ten. This chain connects TRBV28 to TRBJ2-1; weak D call: TRBD2 (6 bases). Germline-derived CDR1 and CDR2 are MDHEN and SYDVKM. This CDR3 is built from 15 residues. V lost 6 bases and J 0 bases, leaving 12 bases between the germline ends. The CDR3 loop reads CASREGIGSYNEQFF. CDR3 sequence (DNA): TGTGCCAGCAGGGAGGGGATCGGCTCCTACAATGAGCAGTTCTTC.

The chain recombines TRBV19 with TRBJ2-3; D is undetermined. The CDR3 consists of 12 residues. CDR1 and CDR2 (germline): LNHDA, SQIVND (reference sequence). V was shortened by 5 bases and J by 2 bases, with 5 bases between the two germline ends. The CDR3 region is CASSSYTDTQYF. The CDR3, as DNA: TGTGCCAGTAGTTCCTACACAGATACGCAGTATTTT.

The V gene is TRBV6-6, the J gene TRBJ1-2, with D possibly TRBD1 on 5 matching bases. CDR3 size: 15 residues. CDR1 is MNHNY, CDR2 SVGAGI, per germline (reference sequence). The V and J ends lost 2 bases and 7 bases respectively, with 17 bases between them. CDR3 protein: CASSYRSGDAIGYTF. The CDR3 DNA sequence: TGTGCCAGCAGTTACCGTTCGGGGGACGCGATTGGCTACACCTTC.

The CDR3 protein is CASSLRMNTEAFF. The DNA for the CDR3 is TGTGCCAGCAGCCTCCGAATGAACACTGAAGCTTTCTTT. The chain carries TRBV7-2 and TRBJ1-1, with D uncertain. The CDR3 runs 13 residues. From germline, CDR1 is SGHTA and CDR2 FQGNSA. Trimming left V 5 bases short and J 0 bases short, with 7 bases between.

This chain links TRBV10-3 with TRBJ2-7; TRBD1 aligns across 9 bases. J lost 2 bases, V lost 6 bases, and 5 bases had no gene match. Germline CDR1 is ENHRY and CDR2 is SYGVKD. The CDR3 extends over 14 amino acids. CDR3 sequence: CAIRPWDRAYEQYF. CDR3 sequence (DNA): TGTGCCATCAGGCCATGGGACAGGGCCTACGAGCAGTACTTC.